The T cell receptor (beta chain) under discussion was sequenced for a study of monozygotic twins with cystic fibrosis. This CDR3 is built from 13 residues. Trimming shortened V by 5 bases and J by 2 bases, and 10 bases separated the two germline ends. CDR1 SNHLY and CDR2 FYNNEI come from the germline V gene. Study results and caveats: Clonality was generally low (median roughly 0.01), higher in the most severe patients. Nucleotide-identical clonotype sharing was significantly higher within monozygotic CF twin pairs than between unrelated CF individuals.

The protocol was immunoSEQ multiplex PCR, while the TCRdb copy is restricted to in-frame clones and leaves out a portion. The table includes about 24,000 clones, approximately 90% detected once. For this clone: Its antigen is still unknown.

The chain has TRBV2 and TRBJ2-7, with D perhaps TRBD1 (6 bases). The sequenced sample consisted of blood. This receptor was identified in a girl aged 2 to 10 with cystic fibrosis. The CDR3 DNA is TGTGCCAGCAGTCTCCAGGGGCCCTACGAGCAGTACTTC. Amino acids: CASSLQGPYEQYF.